The entry below gives a single T cell receptor beta chain sequence along with its context. This entry comes from a study of blood T cell repertoires in COVID-19. TCRdb's table, derived via immunoSEQ multiplex PCR, lists solely in-frame clones and lacks some. Counted here are 200,000 to 300,000 clones, 65% to 85% occurring once; the ten biggest clones make up around 30%. This CDR3 contains 17 residues. The trim removed 5 bases at V and 1 base at J, leaving 11 bases unmatched. Germline V gene sequence: CDR1 SGHNT, CDR2 YYREEE (reference sequence). The sequence was collected from a man aged 35 to 55 with acute or convalescent COVID-19. The genes are TRBV5-4 and TRBJ2-1, with 8 bases fitting TRBD2. The sample taken for sequencing was peripheral blood. The DNA for the CDR3 is TGTGCCAGCAGTCAACTTAGCGGGACCTATTCCTACAATGAGCAGTTCTTC. This encodes CASSQLSGTYSYNEQFF.